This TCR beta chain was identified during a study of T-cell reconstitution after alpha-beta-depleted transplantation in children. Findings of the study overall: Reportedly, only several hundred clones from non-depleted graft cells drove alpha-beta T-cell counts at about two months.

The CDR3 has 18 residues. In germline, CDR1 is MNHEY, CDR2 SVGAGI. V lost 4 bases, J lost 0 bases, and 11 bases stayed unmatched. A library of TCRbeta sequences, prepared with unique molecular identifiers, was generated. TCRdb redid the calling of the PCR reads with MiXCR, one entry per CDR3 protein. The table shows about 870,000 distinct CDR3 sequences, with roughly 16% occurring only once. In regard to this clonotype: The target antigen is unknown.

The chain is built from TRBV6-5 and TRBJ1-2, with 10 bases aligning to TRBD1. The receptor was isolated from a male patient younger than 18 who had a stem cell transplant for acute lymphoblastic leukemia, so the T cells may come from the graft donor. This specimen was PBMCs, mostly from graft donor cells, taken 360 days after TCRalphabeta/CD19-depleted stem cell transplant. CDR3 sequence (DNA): TGTGCCAGCAGTTGGCGACCCGGGACAGGGGCGTCTAACTATGGCTACACCTTC. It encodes CASSWRPGTGASNYGYTF.